This TCR beta chain comes out of a study of post-analysis software for immune sequencing data. In the study overall: Multiple sclerosis in the patients followed relapsing-remitting, secondary progressive and progressive-relapsing courses.

In its sample, this clonotype was seen a few times. Its antigen is unidentified. Study-wide results and limits: Samples from one preparation batch, clustered by F measure, grouped strongly together. Normalized Chao1 diversity in multiple sclerosis patients fell significantly below that of controls. Roughly five TRBV segments appeared more often in patients than in controls, and TRBV5-6, TRBV5-1 and TRBV20-1 were among these.

The germline gives CDR1 MNHNY, CDR2 SVGAGI (reference sequence). The CDR3 is made up of 16 amino acids. Carried by the TCR beta cDNA libraries were unique molecular identifiers. Around 500,000 cDNA molecules were recovered from an input of about 0.9 to 10 million T cells. TCRdb analysed the PCR reads with MiXCR anew, one entry per CDR3 protein. Of about 820,000 distinct CDR3 sequences in the sample, 53% were seen once. The chain recombines TRBV6-6 with TRBJ2-5, with TRBD1 identical over 7 bases. Judging by the DNA end, TRBJ2-7 fits better; the J call may be wrong. The sequenced sample consisted of blood. This sequence originates from a girl aged 5 to 17 with multiple sclerosis. The DNA of the CDR3 is TGTGCCAGCAGTTACTCGGAGGACAGGTCCTTTTACGAGCAGTACTTC. Protein sequence: CASSYSEDRSFYEQYF.